Listed below are T cell receptor beta chains from one sample, sequenced in a study of cytomegalovirus exposure and HLA in healthy donors. Using immunoSEQ multiplex PCR, the repertoire was profiled, and TCRdb retains in-frame clones only, with some absent. This sample yields approximately 100,000 clones, of which over 85% are seen a single time; about 1.1% belongs to the top ten. Specimen: PBMCs. The receptors were gathered from a woman aged 25 to 39 in good health and CMV-seropositive. Each CDR3 is given with its conserved first and last residue. Fields, in order: clone size, V gene, J gene, D gene, CDR3 protein, CDR3 DNA. The D gene is left open where the match is weak. The size entry is marked missing in some rows and otherwise reads once, few, many or a size class.

clone_size: .; v_call: TRBV5-8; j_call: TRBJ1-2; d_call: TRBD1; cdr3_aa: CASSFGLTGGAFYGYTF; cdr3_nt: TGTGCCAGCAGCTTTGGGCTAACAGGGGGCGCGTTCTATGGCTACACCTTC
clone_size: .; v_call: TRBV28; j_call: TRBJ2-1; d_call: TRBD2; cdr3_aa: CASSLSLAGGDEQFF; cdr3_nt: TGTGCCAGCAGTTTATCGCTAGCGGGAGGTGATGAGCAGTTCTTC
clone_size: few; v_call: TRBV7-2; j_call: TRBJ2-7; d_call: .; cdr3_aa: CASSLGGNRYEQYF; cdr3_nt: TGTGCCAGCAGCTTAGGCGGGAATCGGTACGAGCAGTACTTC
clone_size: .; v_call: TRBV12-5; j_call: TRBJ2-5; d_call: TRBD2; cdr3_aa: CASGPGTTETQYF; cdr3_nt: TGTGCTAGTGGCCCCGGGACTACAGAGACCCAGTACTTC
clone_size: .; v_call: TRBV19; j_call: TRBJ2-2; d_call: TRBD1; cdr3_aa: CASKAPGTGPAGELFF; cdr3_nt: TGTGCCAGTAAAGCCCCCGGGACAGGGCCGGCCGGGGAGCTGTTTTTT
clone_size: .; v_call: TRBV27; j_call: TRBJ1-2; d_call: .; cdr3_aa: CASSPLPDYGYTF; cdr3_nt: TGTGCCAGCAGTCCCCTTCCGGACTATGGCTACACCTTC
clone_size: .; v_call: TRBV5-4; j_call: TRBJ1-2; d_call: .; cdr3_aa: CASGLTGGTNYGYTF; cdr3_nt: TGTGCCAGCGGGCTAACCGGTGGTACTAACTATGGCTACACCTTC
clone_size: .; v_call: TRBV28; j_call: TRBJ2-3; d_call: TRBD2; cdr3_aa: CASSPRLASVTDTQYF; cdr3_nt: TGTGCCAGCAGCCCCAGACTAGCGAGTGTAACAGATACGCAGTATTTT
clone_size: .; v_call: TRBV6-5; j_call: TRBJ1-4; d_call: TRBD1; cdr3_aa: CASRTSTGDEKLFF; cdr3_nt: TGTGCCAGCAGGACATCTACAGGGGATGAAAAACTGTTTTTT
clone_size: once; v_call: TRBV6-1; j_call: TRBJ1-1; d_call: .; cdr3_aa: CASSADWGLTEAFF; cdr3_nt: TGTGCCAGCAGTGCGGACTGGGGGCTAACTGAAGCTTTCTTT
clone_size: .; v_call: TRBV30; j_call: TRBJ2-7; d_call: TRBD2; cdr3_aa: CAWKKSRGLANFQGPYEQYF; cdr3_nt: TGTGCCTGGAAAAAGAGTAGAGGACTAGCGAATTTCCAGGGCCCCTACGAGCAGTACTTC
clone_size: .; v_call: TRBV5-1; j_call: TRBJ2-3; d_call: TRBD2; cdr3_aa: CASSLLSSGRTDTQYF; cdr3_nt: TGCGCCAGCAGCTTGTTGTCTAGCGGGAGGACAGATACGCAGTATTTT
clone_size: .; v_call: TRBV27; j_call: TRBJ2-4; d_call: .; cdr3_aa: CASSPVVAKNIQYF; cdr3_nt: TGTGCCAGCAGTCCCGTAGTAGCCAAAAACATTCAGTACTTC
clone_size: .; v_call: TRBV14; j_call: TRBJ2-3; d_call: .; cdr3_aa: CASSQAAGYTDTQYF; cdr3_nt: TGTGCCAGCAGCCAAGCCGCGGGCTACACAGATACGCAGTATTTT
clone_size: .; v_call: TRBV19; j_call: TRBJ1-5; d_call: TRBD1; cdr3_aa: CASSTDRGIYQPQHF; cdr3_nt: TGTGCCAGTAGTACGGACAGGGGAATTTATCAGCCCCAGCATTTT
clone_size: few; v_call: TRBV20-1; j_call: TRBJ1-1; d_call: .; cdr3_aa: CSAPSNTEAFF; cdr3_nt: TGCAGTGCTCCAAGCAACACTGAAGCTTTCTTT
clone_size: .; v_call: TRBV9; j_call: TRBJ2-3; d_call: .; cdr3_aa: CASSVVPTGTTDTQYF; cdr3_nt: TGTGCCAGCAGCGTAGTTCCCACGGGAACCACAGATACGCAGTATTTT
clone_size: .; v_call: TRBV18; j_call: TRBJ2-7; d_call: TRBD2; cdr3_aa: CASSPKQTSGSYEQYF; cdr3_nt: TGTGCCAGCTCGCCAAAACAGACTAGCGGGTCCTACGAGCAGTACTTC
clone_size: .; v_call: TRBV19; j_call: TRBJ2-7; d_call: .; cdr3_aa: CASSKGLAYEQYF; cdr3_nt: TGTGCCAGTAGTAAGGGGTTGGCCTACGAGCAGTACTTC
clone_size: .; v_call: TRBV6-4; j_call: TRBJ2-7; d_call: TRBD2; cdr3_aa: CASSVLAGPLEQYF; cdr3_nt: TGTGCCAGCAGTGTCCTAGCGGGGCCCCTGGAGCAGTACTTC
clone_size: .; v_call: TRBV19; j_call: TRBJ1-5; d_call: TRBD1; cdr3_aa: CASSRTGGNQPQHF; cdr3_nt: TGTGCCAGTAGTAGGACAGGCGGCAATCAGCCCCAGCATTTT
clone_size: .; v_call: TRBV30; j_call: TRBJ2-1; d_call: TRBD2; cdr3_aa: CAWRGLAEYNEQFF; cdr3_nt: TGTGCCTGGAGAGGACTAGCGGAATACAATGAGCAGTTCTTC
clone_size: many; v_call: TRBV5-6; j_call: TRBJ2-5; d_call: TRBD2; cdr3_aa: CASTTTGSGALGETQYF; cdr3_nt: TGTGCCAGCACCACCACGGGAAGCGGGGCCCTCGGAGAGACCCAGTACTTC
clone_size: .; v_call: TRBV28; j_call: TRBJ2-2; d_call: TRBD2; cdr3_aa: CASSSPGLAGVDTGELFF; cdr3_nt: TGTGCCAGCAGTTCCCCGGGACTAGCGGGAGTGGACACCGGGGAGCTGTTTTTT
clone_size: .; v_call: TRBV27; j_call: TRBJ2-5; d_call: .; cdr3_aa: CASSYGHLQETQYF; cdr3_nt: TGTGCCAGCAGTTACGGACACCTCCAAGAGACCCAGTACTTC
clone_size: once; v_call: TRBV18; j_call: TRBJ2-5; d_call: .; cdr3_aa: CASSPTRRTVQETQYF; cdr3_nt: TGTGCCAGCTCACCAACCCGGAGGACAGTCCAAGAGACCCAGTACTTC
clone_size: .; v_call: TRBV5-1; j_call: TRBJ2-7; d_call: TRBD2; cdr3_aa: CASSLTSANLYEQYF; cdr3_nt: TGCGCCAGCAGCCTGACTAGCGCGAACCTATACGAGCAGTACTTC
clone_size: .; v_call: TRBV5-4; j_call: TRBJ2-4; d_call: TRBD2; cdr3_aa: CASSFSSGSGNIQYF; cdr3_nt: TGTGCCAGCAGCTTCTCTAGCGGGAGTGGAAACATTCAGTACTTC
clone_size: .; v_call: TRBV25-1; j_call: TRBJ1-5; d_call: .; cdr3_aa: CASRAAGQGKPQHF; cdr3_nt: TGTGCCAGCAGGGCGGCCGGGCAGGGAAAGCCCCAGCATTTT